This TCR beta chain was captured by sequencing in a study of control samples from healthy donors and cancer patients (dated by TCRdb to 2019 to 2021). The CDR3 goes from the cysteine to the phenylalanine over 14 residues. Kept here is only the CDR3 DNA, which spans 42 bases and is read in frame from base 1. Between the V and J ends, shortened by 1 base and 2 bases respectively, the junction contains 9 bases. CDR1 and CDR2 (LGHDT, YNNKEL) derive from the germline V gene (reference sequence). This clone was seen only a few times. Its recognized antigen is unknown. Base qualities were left out, and no much larger clone turns up one base away. The library was prepared using the immunoSEQ multiplex PCR assay. Drawn from immuneACCESS, this table holds only the in-frame rearrangements with V and J called that TCRdb kept. Clones are partly lost; checked studies trace under half to an unresolved V gene and leave the rest unexplained. A total of some 410,000 clones appear in this sample, about 93% of them only once. The ten largest clones add up to 5% to 8% of the sample.

This TCR was sampled from a man in his forties with head and neck cancer. This chain joins TRBV3-1 (or the pseudogene TRBV3-2) to TRBJ2-7; there is no confident call for the D gene. Source material: PBMCs. The CDR3 has the sequence CASSQGYGAYEQYF. The nucleotide sequence is given as TGTGCCAGCAGCCAAGGATATGGAGCCTACGAGCAGTACTTC.